These T cell receptor beta chains were read from a single sample in a study of a mutant IDH1 vaccine in newly diagnosed glioma. Libraries were prepared by immunoSEQ multiplex PCR; TCRdb keeps only in-frame clonotypes and omits some of them. The sample records 98,000 or so clones, about 90% being singletons. This specimen was PBMCs, taken from a glioma patient treated with radiotherapy, temozolomide or both. These receptors were taken from a woman aged 50 to 60 with glioma. The CDR3 runs from the conserved cysteine through the conserved F or W. Each record gives: D gene, J gene, V gene, clone size, CDR3 DNA, CDR3 protein. A D gene is named only where the DNA matches it firmly. Size tells how often a clone was seen (once, few, many) or the class of an expanded clone, and some rows leave it out.

>NA|TRBJ1-5|TRBV28|NA
TGTGCCAGCAGTAGATTAGAGAGCAATCAGCCCCAGCATTTT
CASSRLESNQPQHF
>NA|TRBJ1-2|TRBV28|NA
TGTGCCAGCACTCCCGCGACAGCTTGGTCCGGCTATGGCTACACCTTC
CASTPATAWSGYGYTF
>TRBD1|TRBJ1-3|TRBV4-1|NA
TGCGCCAGCAGCCTAAGGGACAGTGTGAGCTCTGGAAACACCATATATTTT
CASSLRDSVSSGNTIYF
>NA|TRBJ2-7|TRBV5-1|NA
TGCGCCAGCAGCCAGACGACGGGGATCTGGTACGAGCAGTACTTC
CASSQTTGIWYEQYF
>TRBD2|TRBJ2-7|TRBV10-3|NA
TGTGCCATCAGCGCTAGCGGGACCCACTCATCCTACGAGCAGTACTTC
CAISASGTHSSYEQYF
>NA|TRBJ2-7|TRBV5-6|NA
TGTGCCAGCAGCTTGGGCTGGGGTAGCGAGCAGTACTTC
CASSLGWGSEQYF
>NA|TRBJ2-7|TRBV5-4|NA
TGTGCCAGCAGCGCCGCCGGTTTGACCCCGTCGTACTTC
CASSAAGLTPSYF
>TRBD1|TRBJ1-6|TRBV30|NA
TGTGCTTGCCAGGACAGGGTTGGTAATTCACCCCTCCACTTT
CACQDRVGNSPLHF
>NA|TRBJ2-6|TRBV27|few
TGTGCCAGCAGTTTTGACGGCTCTGGGGCCAACGTCCTGACTTTC
CASSFDGSGANVLTF
>TRBD2|TRBJ2-3|TRBV6-1|NA
TGTGCCAGCAGTGAAAACTTCCTAGCGGAGCAGTATTTT
CASSENFLAEQYF
>NA|TRBJ2-7|TRBV7-2|NA
TGTGCCAGCAGCTTACTAGTAATGAGCCACGAGCAGTACTTC
CASSLLVMSHEQYF
>NA|TRBJ2-7|TRBV10-3|NA
TGTGCCATCAGTGAGTCGACAGCGGGTCGCTACGAGCAGTACTTC
CAISESTAGRYEQYF
>NA|TRBJ2-5|TRBV7-8|NA
TGTGCCAGCAGCTTAATCGGTCTGAACACCCAAGAGACCCAGTACTTC
CASSLIGLNTQETQYF
>TRBD1|TRBJ2-5|TRBV7-9|NA
TGTGCCAGCAGCTTAAGGGGACAGGGAATTCAAGAGACCCAGTACTTC
CASSLRGQGIQETQYF
>NA|TRBJ2-7|TRBV5-1|NA
TGCGCCAGCAGCGCCGGACAGAGCTCCTACGAGCAGTACTTC
CASSAGQSSYEQYF
>NA|TRBJ1-5|TRBV27|NA
TGTGCCAGCAGCTTAAGGATTGGAGGTCAGCCCCAGCATTTT
CASSLRIGGQPQHF
>NA|TRBJ2-1|TRBV19|NA
TGTGCCAGTAGTACGCCCGTGAGGGTTAAGGGTAATGAGCAGTTCTTC
CASSTPVRVKGNEQFF
>NA|TRBJ1-4|TRBV28|once
TGTGCCAGCAGTCCAAAAAGGAGGCCTAATGAAAAACTGTTTTTT
CASSPKRRPNEKLFF
>NA|TRBJ2-7|TRBV27|few
TGTGCCAGCAGTTTTGGCCGGGAGTATGGGAGGGAGCAGTACTTC
CASSFGREYGREQYF
>NA|TRBJ1-6|TRBV30|once
TGTGCCTGGAGTGTAGGGGCAGCAAATTCACCCCTCCGCTTT
CAWSVGAANSPLRF
>NA|TRBJ1-1|TRBV30|NA
TGTGCCGGTGGTCCCGAGGCAGCGGGTGTAATGAACACTGAAGCTTTCTTT
CAGGPEAAGVMNTEAFF
>TRBD1|TRBJ2-2|TRBV5-5|once
TGTGCCAGCAGCGGGGACAGGGTTTCGTTTCGCACCGGGGAGCTGTTTTTT
CASSGDRVSFRTGELFF
>TRBD1|TRBJ1-1|TRBV9|NA
TGTGCCAGCACTGGGGGACAGGGGTACACTGAAGCTTTCTTT
CASTGGQGYTEAFF
>TRBD2|TRBJ2-5|TRBV19|NA
TGTGCCAGTAGTACCAGGACTAGCGGCCTACGGGAGCAGTACTTC
CASSTRTSGLREQYF
>NA|TRBJ2-1|TRBV13|NA
TGTGCCAGCATGGAAGGAGGGGGGAGGGTTACAAGTGAGCAGTTCTTC
CASMEGGGRVTSEQFF
>TRBD1|TRBJ2-1|TRBV6-6|once
TGTGCCAGCACCGGAAGACAGGGGGCGGATGAGCAGTTCTTC
CASTGRQGADEQFF
>NA|TRBJ2-1|TRBV27|NA
TGTGCCAGCAGGCTGGGTTTCTACAATGAGCAGTTCTTC
CASRLGFYNEQFF
>NA|TRBJ1-1|TRBV29-1|few
TGCAGCGGGGAGACCACGAACACTGAAGCTTTCTTT
CSGETTNTEAFF
>TRBD1|TRBJ1-2|TRBV9|NA
TGTGCCAGCAGCGTAAGCCCGGGACAGGGGGGTGGCTACACCTTC
CASSVSPGQGGGYTF
>NA|TRBJ2-5|TRBV6-5|NA
TGTGCCAGCAGAGAACAGGGCCTCCAAGAGACCCAGTACTTC
CASREQGLQETQYF
>NA|TRBJ1-4|TRBV7-8|NA
TGTGCCAGCAGCTTAGCGGGGGGCACGGAACTGTTTTTT
CASSLAGGTELFF
>TRBD2|TRBJ2-5|TRBV2|NA
TGTGCCAGCAGTCGAATCCTAGCGGGAGGTGGAGAGACCCAGTACTTC
CASSRILAGGGETQYF
>NA|TRBJ2-2|TRBV18|NA
TGTGCCAGCTCACTTAACACCGGGGAGCTGTTTTTT
CASSLNTGELFF
>TRBD1|TRBJ1-2|TRBV9|NA
TGTGCCAGCAGCGAAAGGACAGGGGGAAACTATGGCTACACCTTC
CASSERTGGNYGYTF
>NA|TRBJ2-3|TRBV4-1|NA
TGCGCCAGCAGCCAAGAAAAGGGGACAGATACGCAGTATTTT
CASSQEKGTDTQYF
>TRBD2|TRBJ2-5|TRBV9|NA
TGTGCCAGCAGCGTAGGGCTAGCGGGAGGAGAGACCCAGTACTTC
CASSVGLAGGETQYF
>NA|TRBJ2-2|TRBV25-1|NA
TGTGCCAGCAGTGAACTAATTTCCGGGGAGCTGTTTTTT
CASSELISGELFF
>NA|TRBJ2-7|TRBV6-5|NA
TGTGCCAGCAGTCCCCCCGGGAGCCACGAGCAGTACTTC
CASSPPGSHEQYF
>NA|TRBJ1-1|TRBV28|NA
TGTGCCAGCAGTCTCCATGGGATGAACACTGAAGCTTTCTTT
CASSLHGMNTEAFF
>NA|TRBJ1-1|TRBV2|NA
TGTGCCAGCAGTGAAATAGGGAACACTGAAGCTTTCTTT
CASSEIGNTEAFF
>NA|TRBJ1-5|TRBV5-1|NA
TGCGCCAGCAGCTTGGGTGGGCCGGGAGATCAGCCCCAGCATTTT
CASSLGGPGDQPQHF
>TRBD1|TRBJ1-1|TRBV19|NA
TGTGCCAGTATGGTTGGACAGGGGGCTGGCGAAGCTTTCTTT
CASMVGQGAGEAFF
>NA|TRBJ1-4|TRBV10-2|NA
TGCGCCAGCAGTGAAAGTCAACCTCTTAATGAAAAACTGTTTTTT
CASSESQPLNEKLFF
>NA|TRBJ2-1|TRBV5-1|few
TGCGCCAGCAGCTTGGCCGACCTGTCCTACAATGAGCAGTTCTTC
CASSLADLSYNEQFF
>NA|TRBJ2-7|TRBV28|NA
TGTGCCAGCAGTTCCACCTCTCGAGGAGCGGGCTACGAGCAGTACTTC
CASSSTSRGAGYEQYF
>NA|TRBJ1-2|TRBV30|many
TGTGCCTGGAGTGTACTCTACAACCAGGGTGTTGGAGCGAACTATGGCTACACCTTC
CAWSVLYNQGVGANYGYTF
>NA|TRBJ2-5|TRBV19|NA
TGTGCCAGTAGTCCCGGACGGGAACGGGAGACCCAGTACTTC
CASSPGRERETQYF